This TCR beta chain was obtained from a study of CD8 T cells in Susac syndrome. This clonotype was recorded a few times. With random hexamers, reverse transcription was performed on roughly 0.5 to 1 ug of RNA. Coverage of TCR beta CDR3 amplification by immunoSEQ multiplex PCR extended to 54 Vbeta and 13 Jbeta. Each CDR3 protein is one row after TCRdb ran MiXCR on the immunoSEQ multiplex PCR reads. There are some 150,000 distinct CDR3 sequences in the sample; 85% to 95% occur only once, and 0.15% to 0.2% lies in the top ten. Sequencing was carried out using CD4+ T cells from PBMCs. The source of this sequence is a human donor with Susac syndrome.

The CDR3 is CSAGRAYEQYF. Written as DNA, the CDR3 is TGCAGCGCAGGACGGGCCTACGAGCAGTACTTC. The chain has TRBV29-1 and TRBJ2-7; D remains unclear. The length of the CDR3 is 11 residues. V lost 7 bases and J lost 2, with 9 bases in between. CDR1 is SQVTM, CDR2 ANQGSEA, per germline.